This T cell receptor (beta chain) was sequenced during a study of CD8+CD57+ T cells in acquired aplastic anemia. Study findings and constraints: There were about 27 CD8+ CDR3 sequences that occurred in both patients and controls.

Genomic DNA was employed as the template in profiling TCR beta VDJ and CDR3. TCRdb itself ran the reads through MiXCR, one entry per CDR3 protein. This table holds under 350,000 distinct CDR3 sequences, approximately 60% found once. The CDR3 is made up of 14 amino acids. Germline loops: CDR1 DFQATT, CDR2 SNEGSKA (reference sequence). After removal of 6 bases from V and 8 bases from J, the junction contained 7 bases not matched to a gene. Patients who underwent sequencing had shown CD8+CD57+ cell expansion by flow cytometry. As to this clonotype: Its antigen remains unknown.

The TCR sequence derives from a human donor with aplastic anemia. The gene calls are TRBV20-1 and TRBJ2-2; 12 bases match TRBD1. The sequenced sample was sorted CD4+, CD8+, or CD8+CD57+ T cells (not recorded which) from PBMCs. CDR3 loop: CSALGQGAGGELFF. CDR3 nucleotides: TGCAGTGCCCTGGGACAGGGGGCCGGAGGGGAGCTGTTTTTT.